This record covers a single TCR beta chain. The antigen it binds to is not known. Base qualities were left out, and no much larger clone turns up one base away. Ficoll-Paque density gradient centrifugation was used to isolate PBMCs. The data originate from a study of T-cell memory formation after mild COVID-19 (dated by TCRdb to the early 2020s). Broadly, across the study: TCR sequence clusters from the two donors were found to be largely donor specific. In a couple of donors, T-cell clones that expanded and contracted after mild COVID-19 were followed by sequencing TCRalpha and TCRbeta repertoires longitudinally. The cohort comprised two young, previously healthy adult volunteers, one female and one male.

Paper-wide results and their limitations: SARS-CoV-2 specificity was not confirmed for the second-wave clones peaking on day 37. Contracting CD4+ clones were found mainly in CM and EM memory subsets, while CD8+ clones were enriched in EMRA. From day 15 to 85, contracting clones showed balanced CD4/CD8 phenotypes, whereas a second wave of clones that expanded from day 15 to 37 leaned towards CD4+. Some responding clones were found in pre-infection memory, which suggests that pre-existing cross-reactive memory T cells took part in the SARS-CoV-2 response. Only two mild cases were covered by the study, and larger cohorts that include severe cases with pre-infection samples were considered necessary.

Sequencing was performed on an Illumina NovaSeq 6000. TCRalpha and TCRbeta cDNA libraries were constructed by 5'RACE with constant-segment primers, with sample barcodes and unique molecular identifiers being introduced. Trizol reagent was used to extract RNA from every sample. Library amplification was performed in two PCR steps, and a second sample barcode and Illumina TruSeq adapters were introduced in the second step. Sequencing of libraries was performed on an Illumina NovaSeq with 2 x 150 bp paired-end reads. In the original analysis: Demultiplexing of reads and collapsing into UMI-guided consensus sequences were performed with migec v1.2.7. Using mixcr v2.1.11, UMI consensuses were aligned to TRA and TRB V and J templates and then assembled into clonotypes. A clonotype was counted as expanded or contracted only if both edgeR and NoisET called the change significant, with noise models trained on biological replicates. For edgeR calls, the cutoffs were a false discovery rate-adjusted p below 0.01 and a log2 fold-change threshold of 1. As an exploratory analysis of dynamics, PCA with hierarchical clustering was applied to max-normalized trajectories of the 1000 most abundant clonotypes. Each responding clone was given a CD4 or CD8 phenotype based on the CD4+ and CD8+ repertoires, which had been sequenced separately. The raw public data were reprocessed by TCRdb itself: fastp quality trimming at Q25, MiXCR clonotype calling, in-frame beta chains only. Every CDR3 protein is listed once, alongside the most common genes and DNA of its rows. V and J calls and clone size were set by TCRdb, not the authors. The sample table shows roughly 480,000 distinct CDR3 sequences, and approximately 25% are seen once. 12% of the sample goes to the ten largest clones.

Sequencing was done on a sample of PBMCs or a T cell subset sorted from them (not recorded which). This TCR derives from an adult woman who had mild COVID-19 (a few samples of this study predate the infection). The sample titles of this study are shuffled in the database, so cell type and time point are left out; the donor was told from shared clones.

The DNA sequence follows: TGTGCCAGCAGCCGAATCGGTGGGCGGATTTGGGATGAGCAGTTCTTC. Translation gives CASSRIGGRIWDEQFF. The chain uses TRBV14 and TRBJ2-1, with the D gene uncertain. At the junction V is shortened by 4 bases and J by 8 bases, with 21 bases in between. In the germline V gene, CDR1 corresponds to SGHDN and CDR2 to FVKESK. From its cysteine to its phenylalanine, the CDR3 spans 16 amino acids. The retained sequence is limited to the CDR3, 48 bases, with the frame set at the first base.